The entry below describes one T cell receptor beta chain. The sample comes from a study of T cells in Graves' hyperthyroidism and ophthalmopathy. The CDR3 is made up of 13 amino acids. Trimming took 5 bases from V and 6 from J, leaving 13 bases between them. Amplified TCR beta CDR3 regions came from RNA transcripts. In the first-round RT-PCR of the TCR CDR3, the HTBI primer set was used. One entry per CDR3 protein, called by TCRdb with MiXCR from the multiplex PCR reads. The table shows roughly 500,000 distinct CDR3 sequences, with approximately 49% occurring only once. The sample comprised peripheral blood or thyroid tissue (not recorded which). This receptor was identified in an adult woman with Graves' disease, either hyperthyroidism or ophthalmopathy (not recorded which). V gene TRBV12-3 or TRBV12-4 combines with J gene TRBJ1-2; weak D call: TRBD1 (6 bases). The CDR3 coding sequence is TGTGCCAGCAGTGTACGGGGGGCTCATGGCTACACCTTC. Protein: CASSVRGAHGYTF.